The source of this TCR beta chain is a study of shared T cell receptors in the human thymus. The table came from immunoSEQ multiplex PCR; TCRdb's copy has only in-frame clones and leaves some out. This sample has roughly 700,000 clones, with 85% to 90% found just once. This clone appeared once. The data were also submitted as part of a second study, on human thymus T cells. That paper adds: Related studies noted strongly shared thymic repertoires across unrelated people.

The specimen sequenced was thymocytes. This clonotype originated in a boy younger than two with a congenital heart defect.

CDR3 in amino acids: CASSMDRVPEKLFF. The DNA for the CDR3 is TGTGCCAGTAGTATGGACAGGGTGCCTGAAAAACTGTTTTTT. This chain connects TRBV19 to TRBJ1-4; TRBD1 matches 8 bases. CDR3 length equals 14 residues. Looked up from germline, CDR1 is LNHDA and CDR2 is SQIVND (reference sequence). Unmatched junction bases numbered 4, after V lost 3 bases and J lost 7 bases.